These T cell receptor beta chains were read from a single sample in a study of blood T cell repertoires in COVID-19. Assay used: immunoSEQ multiplex PCR; TCRdb lists only in-frame clones, some missing. The profile covers 200,000 to 300,000 clones, with over 80% appearing a single time and approximately 30% taken by the ten largest. The sequencing input was peripheral blood. These receptors were collected from a man between 40 and 49 years old with acute or convalescent COVID-19. CDR3s include the opening cysteine and the closing phenylalanine or tryptophan. D genes are given only for firm matches. Clone sizes are given selectively: once, few, many, or a class where the clone is expanded.

TRBD1	TRBV14	TRBJ2-2	NA	TGTGCCAGCAGCCGGGGACAGATTAACACCGGGGAGCTGTTTTTT	CASSRGQINTGELFF
NA	TRBV7-9	TRBJ1-1	NA	TGTGCCAGCAGCCCCGAGAGTTTGAACACTGAAGCTTTCTTT	CASSPESLNTEAFF
NA	TRBV7-2	TRBJ2-1	few	TGTGCCAGCAGCATCCTTTACAATGAGCAGTTCTTC	CASSILYNEQFF
TRBD1	TRBV11-3	TRBJ2-1	NA	TGTGCCAGCAGCCTAAGGACAGGCGCCTACAATGAGCAGTTCTTC	CASSLRTGAYNEQFF
NA	TRBV10-3	TRBJ2-3	once	TGTGCCATCAAAGCGGGTTTGGAAACAGATACGCAGTATTTT	CAIKAGLETDTQYF
NA	TRBV7-9	TRBJ1-1	NA	TGTGCCAGCAGTTCGCGCCAGGGAACTGAAGCTTTCTTT	CASSSRQGTEAFF
TRBD1	TRBV5-4	TRBJ2-7	NA	TGTGCCAGCAGCTTGGGTCGTAGGGGGACAGGCGGTGACGAGCAGTACTTC	CASSLGRRGTGGDEQYF
NA	TRBV7-9	TRBJ1-4	few	TGTGCCAGCAGCTTAGCCAGGGGAAATAATGAAAAACTGTTTTTT	CASSLARGNNEKLFF
NA	TRBV3-1/TRBV3-2	TRBJ1-4	NA	TGTGCCAGCAGCCAAGATGAAGTCCCCAGCGCTGAAAAACTGTTTTTT	CASSQDEVPSAEKLFF
NA	TRBV7-9	TRBJ2-4	NA	TGTGCCAGCAGCTTAGGCGGGCGACATTGGGACATTCAGTACTTC	CASSLGGRHWDIQYF
NA	TRBV5-1	TRBJ2-6	NA	TGCGCCAGCAGCTCAACCCGGGTGGATGGGGCCAACGTCCTGACTTTC	CASSSTRVDGANVLTF
NA	TRBV6-5	TRBJ1-5	many	TGTGCCAGCACCCTCGGCGGAGGGGGCAATCAGCCCCAGCATTTT	CASTLGGGGNQPQHF
NA	TRBV5-6	TRBJ2-1	NA	TGTGCCAGCAGCTTTAGCGGAAACTACAATGAGCAGTTCTTC	CASSFSGNYNEQFF
NA	TRBV2	TRBJ1-3	NA	TGTGCCAGCACCGACGTAGGGGGATCTGGAAACACCATATATTTT	CASTDVGGSGNTIYF
NA	TRBV19	TRBJ2-2	NA	TGTGCCAGTAGCTACCAGGGGACCGCCGGGGAGCTGTTTTTT	CASSYQGTAGELFF